The clone carrying this T cell receptor beta chain was detected only a few times. The antigen is unknown. This record belongs to a study of T-cell memory formation after mild COVID-19. Study-level results: Detection of some responders pre-infection suggested pre-existing cross-reactive memory T cells participated.

5'RACE with constant-segment primers yielded barcoded, UMI-tagged TCR alpha and TCR beta cDNA libraries. TCRdb used MiXCR to reprocess the 5' RACE reads, holding one entry per CDR3 protein. The sample holds 300,000 to 400,000 distinct CDR3 sequences, 13% seen once. CDR1 and CDR2 from the germline V gene are SGDLS and YYNGEE. Unmatched junction bases numbered 8, after V lost 4 bases and J lost 0 bases. This CDR3 contains 16 residues. The origin of this receptor is a man aged 18 to 29 who had mild COVID-19 (a few samples of this study predate the infection). Cell type and time point are not known. What was sequenced was PBMCs or a T cell subset sorted from them (not recorded which). The V and J genes are TRBV9 and TRBJ1-1; TRBD1 aligns across 8 bases. CDR3 region: CASSPGTGIMNTEAFF. CDR3 sequence (DNA): TGTGCCAGCAGCCCGGGGACAGGCATAATGAACACTGAAGCTTTCTTT.